The rows below give T cell receptor beta chains drawn from one sample of a study of CD8 T cells in ankylosing spondylitis. TCRdb fed the 5' RACE reads into MiXCR, producing one record per CDR3 protein. The sample holds roughly 700,000 distinct CDR3 sequences, under 20% seen once. The sample taken for sequencing was blood, either unsorted or a sorted T cell fraction (not recorded which). The receptor source for this set is a male donor with ankylosing spondylitis. The CDR3 runs from the conserved cysteine through the conserved F or W. The order of the fields is V gene, D gene, clone size, J gene, CDR3 DNA, CDR3 protein. A D gene is named only where the DNA matches it firmly. A clone size is listed for some rows: how often the clone was seen (once, few, many), or a class if it is expanded.

v_gene: TRBV7-8; d_gene: TRBD2; abundance: few; j_gene: TRBJ2-3; CDR3nt: TGTGCCAGCAGCCCCCGTTATCTCTCACGCGGGGGAGCTAACACAGATACGCAGTATTTT; CDR3aa: CASSPRYLSRGGANTDTQYF
v_gene: TRBV11-3; d_gene: NA; abundance: NA; j_gene: TRBJ2-2; CDR3nt: TGTGCCAGCAGGCCGGGTCTCGAGGGGAACACCGGGGAGCTGTTTTTT; CDR3aa: CASRPGLEGNTGELFF
v_gene: TRBV7-3; d_gene: NA; abundance: few; j_gene: TRBJ2-7; CDR3nt: TGTGCCAGCAGCGACGGACCCTCGAACGAGCAGTACTTC; CDR3aa: CASSDGPSNEQYF
v_gene: TRBV7-9; d_gene: TRBD1; abundance: many; j_gene: TRBJ2-2; CDR3nt: TGTGCCAGCAGCCCACAGGGGGCTGACACCGGGGAGCTGTTTTTT; CDR3aa: CASSPQGADTGELFF
v_gene: TRBV12-3/TRBV12-4; d_gene: NA; abundance: few; j_gene: TRBJ2-1; CDR3nt: NA; CDR3aa: CASSSSSNNEQFF
v_gene: TRBV4-1; d_gene: TRBD2; abundance: NA; j_gene: TRBJ2-2; CDR3nt: TGCGCCAGCAGCCAAGGACTAGCGGGGGGAATCGGGGAGCTGTTTTTT; CDR3aa: CASSQGLAGGIGELFF
v_gene: TRBV20-1; d_gene: NA; abundance: NA; j_gene: TRBJ2-7; CDR3nt: TGCAGTGCTACCCGATTCGGGGAAAGCTCCTACGAGCAGTACTTC; CDR3aa: CSATRFGESSYEQYF
v_gene: TRBV10-3; d_gene: NA; abundance: few; j_gene: TRBJ2-3; CDR3nt: TGTGCCATCAGTTTGGAGTTCTCAGATACGCAGTATTTT; CDR3aa: CAISLEFSDTQYF
v_gene: TRBV29-1; d_gene: TRBD1; abundance: few; j_gene: TRBJ2-3; CDR3nt: TGCAGCGTCGAAGGGTTGGGACAGAGCACAGATACGCAGTATTTT; CDR3aa: CSVEGLGQSTDTQYF
v_gene: TRBV10-3; d_gene: NA; abundance: few; j_gene: TRBJ2-3; CDR3nt: TGTGCCAGCCGGCGGGACTCTCCGCGAGATACGCAGTATTTT; CDR3aa: CASRRDSPRDTQYF
v_gene: TRBV29-1; d_gene: TRBD1; abundance: NA; j_gene: TRBJ2-7; CDR3nt: TGCAGCGTTGAATTCGGGACAGGGGACTACGAGCAGTACTTC; CDR3aa: CSVEFGTGDYEQYF
v_gene: TRBV4-3; d_gene: TRBD2; abundance: many; j_gene: TRBJ2-7; CDR3nt: TGCGCCAGCAGCCAATGGGGGACTAGTTACGAGCAGTACTTC; CDR3aa: CASSQWGTSYEQYF
v_gene: TRBV20-1; d_gene: NA; abundance: NA; j_gene: TRBJ1-1; CDR3nt: TGCAGTGCTAGAAGGGGAGGCGCTGTAGCTTTCTTT; CDR3aa: CSARRGGAVAFF
v_gene: TRBV4-1; d_gene: TRBD2; abundance: NA; j_gene: TRBJ2-1; CDR3nt: TGCGCCAGCAGCCCAGCCGCTAGCGGGTTCTACAATGAGCAGTTCTTC; CDR3aa: CASSPAASGFYNEQFF